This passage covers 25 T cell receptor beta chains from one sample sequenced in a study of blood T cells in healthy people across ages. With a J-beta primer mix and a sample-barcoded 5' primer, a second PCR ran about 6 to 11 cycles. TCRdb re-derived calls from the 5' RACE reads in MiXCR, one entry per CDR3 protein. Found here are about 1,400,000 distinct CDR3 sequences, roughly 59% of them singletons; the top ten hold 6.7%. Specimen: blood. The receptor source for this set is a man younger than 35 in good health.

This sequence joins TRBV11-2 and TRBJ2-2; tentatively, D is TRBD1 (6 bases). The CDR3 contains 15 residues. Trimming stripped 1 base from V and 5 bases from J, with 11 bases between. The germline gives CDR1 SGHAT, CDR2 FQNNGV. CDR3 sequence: CASSLGGLGTGELFF. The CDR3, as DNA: TGTGCCAGCAGCTTAGGGGGGCTCGGGACCGGGGAGCTGTTTTTT.

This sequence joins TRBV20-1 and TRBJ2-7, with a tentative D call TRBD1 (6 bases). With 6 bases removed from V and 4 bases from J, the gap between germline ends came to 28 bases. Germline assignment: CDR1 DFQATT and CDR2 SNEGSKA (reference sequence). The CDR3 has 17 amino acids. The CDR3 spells CSAQLPRLGAGAYEQYF. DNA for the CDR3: TGCAGTGCGCAACTCCCCAGACTGGGGGCTGGGGCTTACGAGCAGTACTTC.

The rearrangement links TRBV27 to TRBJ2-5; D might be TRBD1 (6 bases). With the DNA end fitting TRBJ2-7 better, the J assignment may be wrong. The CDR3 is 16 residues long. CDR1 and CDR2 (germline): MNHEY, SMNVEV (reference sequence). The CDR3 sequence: CASSRLGQGPSYEQYF. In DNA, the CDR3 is TGTGCCAGCAGCCGCCTAGGGCAGGGGCCTTCCTACGAGCAGTACTTC.

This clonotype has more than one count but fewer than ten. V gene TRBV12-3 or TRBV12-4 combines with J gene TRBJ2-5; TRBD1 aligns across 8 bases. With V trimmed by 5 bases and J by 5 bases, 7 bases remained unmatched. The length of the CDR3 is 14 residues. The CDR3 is CASSLVQGAETQYF. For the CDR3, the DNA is TGTGCCAGCAGTCTGGTCCAGGGGGCGGAGACCCAGTACTTC.

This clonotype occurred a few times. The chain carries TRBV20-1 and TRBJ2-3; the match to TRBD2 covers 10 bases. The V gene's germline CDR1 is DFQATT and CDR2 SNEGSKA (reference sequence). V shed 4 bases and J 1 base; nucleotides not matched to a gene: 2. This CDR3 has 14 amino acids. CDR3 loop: CSATTSGGTDTQYF. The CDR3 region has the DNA TGCAGTGCTACCACTAGCGGGGGCACAGATACGCAGTATTTT.

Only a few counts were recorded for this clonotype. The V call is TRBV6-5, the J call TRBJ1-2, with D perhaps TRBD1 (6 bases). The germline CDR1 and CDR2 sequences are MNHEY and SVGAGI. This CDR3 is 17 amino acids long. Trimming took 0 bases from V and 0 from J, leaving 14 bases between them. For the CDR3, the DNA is TGTGCCAGCAGTTACTCGTTTACAGGGTTAGCTAACTATGGCTACACCTTC. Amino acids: CASSYSFTGLANYGYTF.

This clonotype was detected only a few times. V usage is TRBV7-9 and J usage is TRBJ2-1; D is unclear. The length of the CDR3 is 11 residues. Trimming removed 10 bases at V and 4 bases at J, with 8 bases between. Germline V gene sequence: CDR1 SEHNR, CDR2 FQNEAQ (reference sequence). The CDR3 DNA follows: TGTGCCACCCTAGGTTACAATGAGCAGTTCTTC. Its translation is CATLGYNEQFF. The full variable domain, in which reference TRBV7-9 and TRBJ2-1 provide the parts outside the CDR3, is DTGVSQNPRHKITKRGQNVTFRCDPISEHNRLYWYRQTLGQGPEFLTYFQNEAQLEKSRLLSDRFSAERPKGSFSTLEIQRTEQGDSAMYLCATLGYNEQFFGPGTRLTVL.

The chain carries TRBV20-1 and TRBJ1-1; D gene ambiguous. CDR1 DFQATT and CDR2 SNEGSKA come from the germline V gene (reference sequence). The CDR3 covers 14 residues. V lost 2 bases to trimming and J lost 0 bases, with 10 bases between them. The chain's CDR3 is CSARPSSMNTEAFF. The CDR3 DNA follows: TGCAGTGCTAGACCTTCCAGCATGAACACTGAAGCTTTCTTT.

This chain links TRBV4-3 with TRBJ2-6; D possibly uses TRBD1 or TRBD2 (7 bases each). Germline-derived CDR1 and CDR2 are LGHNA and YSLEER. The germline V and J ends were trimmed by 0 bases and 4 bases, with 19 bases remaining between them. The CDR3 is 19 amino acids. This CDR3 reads CASSQEPRGGVGGANVLTF. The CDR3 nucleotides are TGCGCCAGCAGCCAAGAGCCCAGGGGGGGTGTCGGAGGGGCCAACGTCCTGACTTTC.

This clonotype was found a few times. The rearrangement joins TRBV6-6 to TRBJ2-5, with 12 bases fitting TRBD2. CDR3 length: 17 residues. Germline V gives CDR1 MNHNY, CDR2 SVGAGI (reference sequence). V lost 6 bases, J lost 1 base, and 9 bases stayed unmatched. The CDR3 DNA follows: TGTGCCAGCAGGGGACTAGCGGGCCAGACAGTCCAAGAGACCCAGTACTTC. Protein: CASRGLAGQTVQETQYF.

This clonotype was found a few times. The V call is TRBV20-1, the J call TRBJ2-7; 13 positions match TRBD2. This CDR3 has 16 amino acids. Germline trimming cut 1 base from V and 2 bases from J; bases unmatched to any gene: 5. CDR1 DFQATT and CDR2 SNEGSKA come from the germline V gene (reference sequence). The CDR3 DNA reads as TGCAGTGCTAGAGCATATGGGACTAGCGGGACCTACGAGCAGTACTTC. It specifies CSARAYGTSGTYEQYF.

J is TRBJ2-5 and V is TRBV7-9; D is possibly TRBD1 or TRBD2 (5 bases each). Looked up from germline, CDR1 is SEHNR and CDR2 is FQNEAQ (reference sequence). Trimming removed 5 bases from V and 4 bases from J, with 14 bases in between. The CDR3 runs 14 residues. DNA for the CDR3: TGTGCCAGCAGCCGCCAAGGGGAGCGAGAGACCCAGTACTTC. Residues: CASSRQGERETQYF.

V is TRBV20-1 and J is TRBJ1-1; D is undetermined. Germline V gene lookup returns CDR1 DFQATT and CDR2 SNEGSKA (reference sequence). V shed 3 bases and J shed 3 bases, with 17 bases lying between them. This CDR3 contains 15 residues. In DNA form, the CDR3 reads TGCAGTGCTAGGAGCGGGATCCTTCGTGACACTGAAGCTTTCTTT. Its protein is CSARSGILRDTEAFF.

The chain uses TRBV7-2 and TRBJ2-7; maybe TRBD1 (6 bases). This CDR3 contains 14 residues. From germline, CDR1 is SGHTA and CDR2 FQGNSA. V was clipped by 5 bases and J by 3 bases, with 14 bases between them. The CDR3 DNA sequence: TGTGCCAGCAGCCCCATTCGAGGGGGCTACGAGCAGTACTTC. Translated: CASSPIRGGYEQYF.

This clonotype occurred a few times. CDR3 sequence (DNA): TGCGCCAGCAGAGACAAGCTCTATCTGAACGAGCAGTACTTC. Amino acids: CASRDKLYLNEQYF. The gene calls are TRBV5-1 and TRBJ2-7; no reliable D call. The CDR3 covers 14 residues. Germline CDR1 and CDR2: SGHRS and YFSETQ. The ends were cut back, 5 bases at V and 5 bases at J, with 17 bases in the middle. Variable domain in full (rest from reference TRBV5-1 and TRBJ2-7): KAGVTQTPRYLIKTRGQQVTLSCSPISGHRSVSWYQQTPGQGLQFLFEYFSETQRNKGNFPGRFSGRQFSNSRSEMNVSTLELGDSALYLCASRDKLYLNEQYFGPGTRLTVT.

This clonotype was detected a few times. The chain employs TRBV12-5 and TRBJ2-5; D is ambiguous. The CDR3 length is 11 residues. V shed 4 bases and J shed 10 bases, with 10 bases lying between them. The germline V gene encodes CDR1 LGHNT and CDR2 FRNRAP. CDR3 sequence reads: CASGSVGLQYF. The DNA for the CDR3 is TGTGCTAGTGGTTCTGTCGGGCTCCAGTACTTC.

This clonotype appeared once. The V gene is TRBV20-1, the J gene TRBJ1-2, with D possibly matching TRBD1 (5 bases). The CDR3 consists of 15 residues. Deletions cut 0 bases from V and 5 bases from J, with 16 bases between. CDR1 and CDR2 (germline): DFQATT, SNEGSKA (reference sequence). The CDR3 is CSARDWDQEPYGYTF. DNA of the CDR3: TGCAGTGCTAGAGATTGGGACCAGGAGCCGTATGGCTACACCTTC.

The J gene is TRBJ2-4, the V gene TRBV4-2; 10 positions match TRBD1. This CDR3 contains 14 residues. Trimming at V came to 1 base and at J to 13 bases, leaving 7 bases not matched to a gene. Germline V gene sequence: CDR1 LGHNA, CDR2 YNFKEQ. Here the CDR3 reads CASSQAGTGVEQYF. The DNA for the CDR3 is TGTGCCAGCAGCCAAGCCGGGACAGGGGTGGAGCAGTACTTC.

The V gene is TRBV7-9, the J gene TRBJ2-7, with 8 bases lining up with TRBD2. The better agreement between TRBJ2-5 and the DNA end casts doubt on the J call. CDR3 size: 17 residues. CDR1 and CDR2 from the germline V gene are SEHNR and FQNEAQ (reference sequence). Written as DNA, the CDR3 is TGTGCCAGCAGCTCTCGGGAGGCTAGCGGGCCTATTGGGACCCAGTACTTC. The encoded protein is CASSSREASGPIGTQYF.

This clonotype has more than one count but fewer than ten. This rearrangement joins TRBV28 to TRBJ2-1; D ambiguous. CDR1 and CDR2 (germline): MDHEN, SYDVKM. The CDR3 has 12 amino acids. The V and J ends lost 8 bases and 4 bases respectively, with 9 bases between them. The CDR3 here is CASRGWYNEQFF. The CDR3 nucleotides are TGTGCCAGCCGCGGCTGGTACAATGAGCAGTTCTTC.

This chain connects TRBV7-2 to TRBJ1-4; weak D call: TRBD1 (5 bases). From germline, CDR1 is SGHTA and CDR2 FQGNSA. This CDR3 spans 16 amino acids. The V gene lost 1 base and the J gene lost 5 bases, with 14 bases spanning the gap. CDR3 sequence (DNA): TGTGCCAGCAGCTTAGGATACAGGATCCCGAATGAAAAACTGTTTTTT. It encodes CASSLGYRIPNEKLFF.

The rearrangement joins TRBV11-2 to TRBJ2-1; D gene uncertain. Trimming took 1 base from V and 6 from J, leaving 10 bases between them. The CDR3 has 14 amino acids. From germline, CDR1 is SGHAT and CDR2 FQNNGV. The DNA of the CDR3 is TGTGCCAGCAGCTTAGGGTTAAGGAGCAATGAGCAGTTCTTC. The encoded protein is CASSLGLRSNEQFF.

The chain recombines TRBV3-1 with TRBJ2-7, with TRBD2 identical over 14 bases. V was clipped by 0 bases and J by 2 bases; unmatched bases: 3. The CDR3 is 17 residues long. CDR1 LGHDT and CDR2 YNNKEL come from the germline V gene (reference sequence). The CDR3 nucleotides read TGTGCCAGCAGCCAAGAGGGACTAGCGGGAGCGGCCTACGAGCAGTACTTC. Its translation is CASSQEGLAGAAYEQYF.

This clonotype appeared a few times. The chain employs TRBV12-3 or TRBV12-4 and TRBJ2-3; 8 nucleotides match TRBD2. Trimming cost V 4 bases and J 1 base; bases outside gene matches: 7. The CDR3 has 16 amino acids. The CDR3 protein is CASSSGLVPRTDTQYF. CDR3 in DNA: TGTGCCAGCAGTTCGGGACTAGTCCCTCGCACAGATACGCAGTATTTT.

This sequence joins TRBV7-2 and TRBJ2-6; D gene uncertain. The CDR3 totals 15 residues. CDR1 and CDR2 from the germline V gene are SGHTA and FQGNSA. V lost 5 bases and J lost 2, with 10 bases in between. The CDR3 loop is CASSQNRAGANVLTF. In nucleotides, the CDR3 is TGTGCCAGCAGCCAGAACCGAGCTGGGGCCAACGTCCTGACTTTC. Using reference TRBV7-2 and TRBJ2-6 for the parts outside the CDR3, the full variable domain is GAGVSQSPSNKVTEKGKDVELRCDPISGHTALYWYRQSLGQGLEFLIYFQGNSAPDKSGLPSDRFSAERTGGSVSTLTIQRTQQEDSAVYLCASSQNRAGANVLTFGAGSRLTVL.